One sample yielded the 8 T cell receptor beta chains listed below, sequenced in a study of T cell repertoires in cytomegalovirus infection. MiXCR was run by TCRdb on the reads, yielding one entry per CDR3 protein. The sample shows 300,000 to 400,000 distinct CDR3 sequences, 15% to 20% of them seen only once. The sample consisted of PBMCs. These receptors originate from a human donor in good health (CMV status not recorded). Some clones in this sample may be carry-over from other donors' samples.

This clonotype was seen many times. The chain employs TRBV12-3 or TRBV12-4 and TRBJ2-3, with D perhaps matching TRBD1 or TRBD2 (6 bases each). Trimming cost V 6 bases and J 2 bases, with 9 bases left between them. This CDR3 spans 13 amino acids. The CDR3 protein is CASSGGYTDTQYF. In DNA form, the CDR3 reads TGTGCCAGCAGCGGGGGCTACACAGATACGCAGTATTTT.

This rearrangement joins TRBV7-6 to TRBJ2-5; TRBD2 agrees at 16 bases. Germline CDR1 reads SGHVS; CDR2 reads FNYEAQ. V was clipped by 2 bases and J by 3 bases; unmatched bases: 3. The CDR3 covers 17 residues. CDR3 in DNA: TGTGCCAGCAGCTTACCGGGGACTAGCGGGGGGGAAGAGACCCAGTACTTC. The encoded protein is CASSLPGTSGGEETQYF.

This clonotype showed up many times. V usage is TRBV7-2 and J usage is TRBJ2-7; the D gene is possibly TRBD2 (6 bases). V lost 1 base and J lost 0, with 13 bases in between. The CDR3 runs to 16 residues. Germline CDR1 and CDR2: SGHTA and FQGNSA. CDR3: CASSLVSGTYSYEQYF. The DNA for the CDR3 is TGTGCCAGCAGCTTAGTATCGGGGACTTACTCCTACGAGCAGTACTTC.

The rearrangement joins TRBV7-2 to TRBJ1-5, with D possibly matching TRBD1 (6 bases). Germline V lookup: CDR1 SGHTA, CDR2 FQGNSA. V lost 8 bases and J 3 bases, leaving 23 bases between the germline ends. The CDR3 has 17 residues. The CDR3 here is CASRSGDGGRINQPQHF. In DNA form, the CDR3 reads TGTGCCAGCCGGAGCGGGGATGGGGGGCGTATCAATCAGCCCCAGCATTTT.

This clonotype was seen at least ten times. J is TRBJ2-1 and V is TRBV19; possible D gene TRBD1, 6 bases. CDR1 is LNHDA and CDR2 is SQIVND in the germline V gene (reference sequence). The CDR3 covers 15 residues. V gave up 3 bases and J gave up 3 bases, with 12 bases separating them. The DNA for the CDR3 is TGTGCCAGTAGTATCGGCAGGGGCGTCTACAATGAGCAGTTCTTC. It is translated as CASSIGRGVYNEQFF.

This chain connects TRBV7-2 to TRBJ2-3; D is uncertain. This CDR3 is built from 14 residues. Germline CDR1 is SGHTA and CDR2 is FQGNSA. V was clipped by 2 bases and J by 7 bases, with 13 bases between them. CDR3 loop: CASSLSSAVYTQYF. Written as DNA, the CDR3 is TGTGCCAGCAGCTTATCGTCGGCGGTCTATACGCAGTATTTT.

CDR3: CASSLEAVSLPLHF. The CDR3 DNA sequence: TGTGCCAGCAGCTTAGAGGCTGTATCCCTACCCCTCCACTTT. The rearrangement uses TRBV11-2 and TRBJ1-6; no clear D. The CDR3 is made up of 14 amino acids. CDR1 is SGHAT, CDR2 FQNNGV, per germline. Trimming pared 0 bases from V and 12 bases from J, leaving 12 bases between. The full variable domain, its missing parts supplied by reference TRBV11-2 and TRBJ1-6, is EAGVAQSPRYKIIEKRQSVAFWCNPISGHATLYWYQQILGQGPKLLIQFQNNGVVDDSQLPKDRFSAERLKGVDSTLKIQPAKLEDSAVYLCASSLEAVSLPLHFGNGTRLTVT.

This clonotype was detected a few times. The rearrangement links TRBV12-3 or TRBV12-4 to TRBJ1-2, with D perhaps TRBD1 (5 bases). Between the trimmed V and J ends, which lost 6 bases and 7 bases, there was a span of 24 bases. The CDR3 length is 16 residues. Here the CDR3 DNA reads TGTGCCAGCAGCACAACAATCGCGGGGCTTAAAGGTGGCTACACCTTC. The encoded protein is CASSTTIAGLKGGYTF.